These T cell receptor beta chains were read from a single sample in a study of CD8 T cells in Susac syndrome. From the immunoSEQ multiplex PCR reads, TCRdb called clonotypes with MiXCR, one entry per CDR3 protein. The table lists about 57,000 distinct CDR3 sequences, 93% of them singletons. The specimen sequenced was CD8+ T cells from PBMCs. These receptors all come from a human donor with multiple sclerosis. CDR3s include the opening cysteine and the closing phenylalanine or tryptophan. Each record gives: J gene, D gene, V gene, clone size, CDR3 DNA, CDR3 protein. A D gene is named only where the DNA matches it firmly. The size field is filled for only some rows; it gives once, few, many or a size class.

J: TRBJ1-2
D: .
V: TRBV29-1
size: .
DNA: TGCAGCGTTGAGGAGGGATTGACTAACTATGGCTACACCTTC
CDR3: CSVEEGLTNYGYTF

J: TRBJ2-7
D: .
V: TRBV15
size: .
DNA: TGTGCCACCAGCAGAGATCGGGGGGCCCGACGGTACGAGCAGTACTTC
CDR3: CATSRDRGARRYEQYF

J: TRBJ2-5
D: TRBD2
V: TRBV12-3/TRBV12-4
size: .
DNA: TGTGCCAGCAGTTTAGTCAGGGAGGGGAGCCAAGAGACCCAGTACTTC
CDR3: CASSLVREGSQETQYF

J: TRBJ2-7
D: .
V: TRBV12-3/TRBV12-4
size: .
DNA: TGTGCCAGCAGTTTAGGGCAGGGCAGCGAGCAGTACTTC
CDR3: CASSLGQGSEQYF

J: TRBJ2-7
D: .
V: TRBV2
size: .
DNA: TGTGCCAGCAGTGTGGGGAGAGGATACGAGCAGTACTTC
CDR3: CASSVGRGYEQYF

J: TRBJ1-1
D: .
V: TRBV4-3
size: few
DNA: TGCGCCAGCAGCCGGGACGGATACGACCAAGCTTTCTTT
CDR3: CASSRDGYDQAFF

J: TRBJ2-7
D: .
V: TRBV5-6
size: .
DNA: TGTGCCAGCAGCTCGCCCCCCCAGGACACCCTCTACGAGCAGTACTTC
CDR3: CASSSPPQDTLYEQYF

J: TRBJ2-5
D: TRBD2
V: TRBV9
size: .
DNA: TGTGCCAGCAGCGTGGGACTAGCGGAACAAGAGACCCAGTACTTC
CDR3: CASSVGLAEQETQYF

J: TRBJ1-2
D: TRBD1
V: TRBV20-1
size: .
DNA: TGCAGTGCTGGGACAGTCATCGTCACCTTC
CDR3: CSAGTVIVTF

J: TRBJ2-2
D: .
V: TRBV4-1
size: .
DNA: TGCGCCAGCAGCCATGGGCATTTGAACACCGGGGAGCTGTTTTTT
CDR3: CASSHGHLNTGELFF

J: TRBJ2-2
D: .
V: TRBV4-1
size: .
DNA: TGCGCCAGCAGCCCTTCGGGTCGGGACTTCGCGAACACCGGGGAGCTGTTTTTT
CDR3: CASSPSGRDFANTGELFF

J: TRBJ1-1
D: .
V: TRBV19
size: .
DNA: TGTGCCAGTACCTTCGGGGGGACTGAAGCTTTCTTT
CDR3: CASTFGGTEAFF

J: TRBJ2-7
D: .
V: TRBV6-1
size: .
DNA: TGTGCCAGCAGTGAGCCAAAGGGATTCTACGAGCAGTATTTC
CDR3: CASSEPKGFYEQYF

J: TRBJ2-1
D: .
V: TRBV2
size: .
DNA: TGTGCCAGCAGTGAATTCGGGGAGAATGAGCAGTTCTTC
CDR3: CASSEFGENEQFF

J: TRBJ2-2
D: TRBD1
V: TRBV9
size: .
DNA: TGTGCCAGCAGCGCGGACAGGGGGCCGAGGGAGCTGTTTTTT
CDR3: CASSADRGPRELFF

J: TRBJ2-7
D: .
V: TRBV7-9
size: .
DNA: TGTGCCAGCGGTTGGGCCGAGCAGTACTTC
CDR3: CASGWAEQYF

J: TRBJ1-1
D: TRBD1
V: TRBV27
size: .
DNA: TGTGCCAGCAGTCCCTCCGGGACAGGAAACACTGAAGCTTTCTTT
CDR3: CASSPSGTGNTEAFF

J: TRBJ1-1
D: .
V: TRBV28
size: .
DNA: TGTGCCAGCAGTTTGGTGGGAGGCGGGAACACTGAAGCTTTCTTT
CDR3: CASSLVGGGNTEAFF

J: TRBJ1-5
D: .
V: TRBV27
size: .
DNA: TGTGCCAGCAGTTTCACAGACAATCAGCCCCAGCATTTT
CDR3: CASSFTDNQPQHF

J: TRBJ2-7
D: .
V: TRBV27
size: .
DNA: TGTGCCAGCAGCCACGACAGGTCTCGTCACGAGCAGTACTTC
CDR3: CASSHDRSRHEQYF

J: TRBJ2-5
D: TRBD2
V: TRBV12-3/TRBV12-4
size: .
DNA: TGTGCCAGCACCCCTAGCGGGGGGGGAGAGACCCAGTACTTC
CDR3: CASTPSGGGETQYF

J: TRBJ1-2
D: .
V: TRBV12-3/TRBV12-4
size: .
DNA: TGTGCCAGCAGTCATGCTGGGGGCTACACCTTC
CDR3: CASSHAGGYTF

J: TRBJ2-1
D: .
V: TRBV7-6
size: .
DNA: TGTGCCAGCAGCCCCGGGGCAGGAGAGCAGTTCTTC
CDR3: CASSPGAGEQFF

J: TRBJ1-4
D: .
V: TRBV29-1
size: .
DNA: TGCAGCGTTAGGATAGCAGTGGGAAAACTGTTTTTT
CDR3: CSVRIAVGKLFF

J: TRBJ1-2
D: .
V: TRBV9
size: once
DNA: TGTGCCAGCACCGACTCCAGCTATGGCTACACCTTC
CDR3: CASTDSSYGYTF

J: TRBJ1-1
D: TRBD1
V: TRBV20-1
size: .
DNA: TGCAGTGCTTCATACCGGGACAGGGTGACTGAAGCTTTCTTT
CDR3: CSASYRDRVTEAFF

J: TRBJ2-1
D: TRBD2
V: TRBV13
size: .
DNA: TGTGCCAGCAGCCCCGGTAGCGGGGGGACCAATGAGCAGTTCTTC
CDR3: CASSPGSGGTNEQFF

J: TRBJ2-1
D: .
V: TRBV3-1
size: .
DNA: TGTGCCAGCAGCCAAGTTACGGAGGGGCCCAACAATGAGCAGTTCTTC
CDR3: CASSQVTEGPNNEQFF

J: TRBJ2-5
D: TRBD2
V: TRBV10-2
size: .
DNA: TGCGCCAGCAGTGAGTCCCGACTAGCGGGGGTCGAGACCCAGTACTTC
CDR3: CASSESRLAGVETQYF

J: TRBJ1-1
D: .
V: TRBV14
size: .
DNA: TGTGCCAGCAGTCCTTATCTTACTGAAGCTTTCTTT
CDR3: CASSPYLTEAFF

J: TRBJ2-7
D: .
V: TRBV6-6
size: once
DNA: TGTGCCAGCAGTTCAACGGAACTGAAGGAACCCTACGAGCAGTACTTC
CDR3: CASSSTELKEPYEQYF